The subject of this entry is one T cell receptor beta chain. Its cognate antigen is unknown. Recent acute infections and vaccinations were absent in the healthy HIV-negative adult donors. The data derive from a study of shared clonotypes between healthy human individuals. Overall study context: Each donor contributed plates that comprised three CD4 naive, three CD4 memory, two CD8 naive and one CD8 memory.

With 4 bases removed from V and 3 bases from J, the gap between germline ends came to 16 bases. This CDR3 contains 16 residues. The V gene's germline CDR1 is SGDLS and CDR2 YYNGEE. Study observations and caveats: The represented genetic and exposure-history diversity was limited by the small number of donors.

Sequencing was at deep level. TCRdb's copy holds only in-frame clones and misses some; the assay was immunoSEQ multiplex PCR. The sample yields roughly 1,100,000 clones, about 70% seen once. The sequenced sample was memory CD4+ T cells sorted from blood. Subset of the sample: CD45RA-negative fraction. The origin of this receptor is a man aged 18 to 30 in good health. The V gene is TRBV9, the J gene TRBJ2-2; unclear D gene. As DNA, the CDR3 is TGTGCCAGCAGCAGCACGGTCGCGACGGACACCGGGGAGCTGTTTTTT. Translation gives CASSSTVATDTGELFF.